This T cell receptor (beta chain) is drawn from a study of kidney transplant recipient with SARS-CoV-2 infection. TCRdb ran MiXCR on the reads and lists one entry per CDR3 protein. The sample lists 200,000 to 250,000 distinct CDR3 sequences; around 30% were seen once. This clonotype was detected ten times or more. The sequencing used a blood sample, collected at baseline and on day 111 from a kidney transplant recipient. The receptor's source is a young adult male patient who had COVID-19 and was a kidney transplant recipient. T cells may partly derive from the graft donor.

The CDR3 loop reads CASSCAPRSRKTYGYTF. DNA of the CDR3: TGTGCCAGCAGTTGTGCCCCACGCTCTAGAAAGACCTATGGCTACACCTTC. The rearrangement joins TRBV6-8 to TRBJ1-2; D uncertain. V was pared by 4 bases and J by 4 bases, with 22 bases between. This CDR3 spans 17 amino acids. Germline V gives CDR1 MNHGY, CDR2 SAAAGT.